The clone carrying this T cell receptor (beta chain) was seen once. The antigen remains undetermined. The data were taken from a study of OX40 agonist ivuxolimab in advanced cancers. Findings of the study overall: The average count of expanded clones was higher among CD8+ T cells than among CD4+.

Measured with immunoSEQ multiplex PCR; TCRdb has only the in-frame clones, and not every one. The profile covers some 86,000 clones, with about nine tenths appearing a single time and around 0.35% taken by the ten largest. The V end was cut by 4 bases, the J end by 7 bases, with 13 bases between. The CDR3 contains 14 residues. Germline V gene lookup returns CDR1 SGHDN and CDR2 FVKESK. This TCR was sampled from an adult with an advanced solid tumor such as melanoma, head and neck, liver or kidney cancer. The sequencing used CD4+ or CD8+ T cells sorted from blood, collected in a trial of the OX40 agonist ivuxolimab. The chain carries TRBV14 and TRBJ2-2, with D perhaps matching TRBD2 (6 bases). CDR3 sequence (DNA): TGTGCCAGCAGCCGGGACTTTTCGGGCGGGGAGCTGTTTTTT. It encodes CASSRDFSGGELFF.